One sample yielded the 17 T cell receptor beta chains listed below, sequenced in a study of shared clonotypes between healthy human individuals. Repertoires were generated with immunoSEQ multiplex PCR, while TCRdb's copy carries only in-frame clones and drops some. Seen here are roughly 2.5 million clones, around 94% observed once, and the top ten hold 0.14%. What was sequenced was naive CD4+ T cells sorted from blood. The subset is: CD45RA+ positively selected. The receptor set was obtained from a young man in good health.

V usage is TRBV15 and J usage is TRBJ1-2; D is perhaps TRBD1 (6 bases). Trimming shortened V by 0 bases and J by 7 bases, and 18 bases separated the two germline ends. Germline CDR1 and CDR2: LNHNV and YYDKDF (reference sequence). This CDR3 is built from 16 residues. The CDR3, as DNA: TGTGCCACCAGCAGAGATCTTTCAGGGGAGGTTATTGGCTACACCTTC. Protein product: CATSRDLSGEVIGYTF.

A word on this clone: The same CDR3 arises from other DNA sequences in this sample as well. CDR3 nucleotide sequence: TGTGCCAGTAGTATTCGTGAGGCAGATACGCAGTATTTT. Its protein product is CASSIREADTQYF. This chain joins TRBV19 and TRBJ2-3, with D unresolved. Germline CDR1 is LNHDA and CDR2 is SQIVND (reference sequence). The CDR3 has 13 amino acids. V dropped 3 bases and J dropped 4 bases, with 8 bases sitting between them.

This clone was seen once. The chain combines TRBV10-2 with TRBJ2-3, with TRBD2 matching 9 bases. CDR1 WSHSY and CDR2 SAAADI come from the germline V gene. This CDR3 spans 15 amino acids. V lost 3 bases, J lost 4 bases, and 5 bases stayed unmatched. Here the CDR3 reads CASSDLRGGPDTQYF. In nucleotides, the CDR3 is TGCGCCAGCAGTGACTTGCGGGGGGGCCCAGATACGCAGTATTTT.

The genes are TRBV6-1 and TRBJ1-1, with TRBD1 as a possible D gene (5 bases). The germline gives CDR1 MNHNS, CDR2 SASEGT. The CDR3 is 15 amino acids. The V end was cut by 4 bases, the J end by 2 bases, with 14 bases between. The CDR3 loop reads CASSASPTVNTEAFF. CDR3 sequence (DNA): TGTGCCAGCAGTGCAAGCCCGACAGTAAACACTGAAGCTTTCTTT.

The gene calls are TRBV2 and TRBJ2-1; D gene uncertain. Trimming shortened V by 5 bases and J by 5 bases, and 7 bases separated the two germline ends. Germline CDR1 reads SNHLY; CDR2 reads FYNNEI. CDR3 length: 12 residues. The CDR3 spells CASSLLHNEQFF. The DNA for the CDR3 is TGTGCCAGCAGTTTACTTCACAATGAGCAGTTCTTC.

Worth noting for this clone: This sample includes further DNA sequences coding for the same CDR3. CDR3 nucleotide sequence: TGTGCCAGCAGTGGAGGGACTAGCGGGAGATACGAGCAGTACTTC. Translating gives CASSGGTSGRYEQYF. This rearrangement joins TRBV6-1 to TRBJ2-7, with 14 bases fitting TRBD2. The V gene end was trimmed by 4 bases and the J gene end by 4 bases; junction bases not matched to a gene: 3. Germline V gives CDR1 MNHNS, CDR2 SASEGT. The CDR3 is 15 amino acids.

This chain connects TRBV28 to TRBJ1-2; 8 nucleotides line up with TRBD1. The CDR3 is 13 amino acids. J lost 3 bases, V lost 10 bases, and 7 bases had no gene match. Germline assignment: CDR1 MDHEN and CDR2 SYDVKM. The CDR3 DNA reads as TGTGCCACTACGGACAGGGAATACTATGGCTACACCTTC. Amino acid sequence: CATTDREYYGYTF.

The chain couples TRBV18 to TRBJ1-4; TRBD1 matches at 8 bases. J was trimmed by 2 bases and V by 5 bases; bases with no gene match: 7. Germline values: CDR1 KGHSH, CDR2 LQKENI. The CDR3 consists of 16 residues. The CDR3 nucleotides read TGTGCCAGCTCATCGAGCCAGGGGGCTACTAATGAAAAACTGTTTTTT. It translates to CASSSSQGATNEKLFF.

V usage is TRBV30 and J usage is TRBJ2-5; 11 nucleotides agree with TRBD1. CDR1 and CDR2 from the germline V gene are GTSNPN and SVGIG (reference sequence). The length of the CDR3 is 15 residues. V lost 1 base and J lost 5; bases outside the gene matches: 6. Here the CDR3 DNA reads TGTGCCTGGAGTGCCGGGACAGGGGGGTTCGAGACCCAGTACTTC. Its protein is CAWSAGTGGFETQYF.

This chain links TRBV11-2 with TRBJ2-7, with D perhaps matching TRBD2 (6 bases). Trimming removed 0 bases from V and 3 bases from J, with 15 bases in between. CDR1 SGHAT and CDR2 FQNNGV come from the germline V gene. CDR3 length: 16 amino acids. CDR3 nucleotide sequence: TGTGCCAGCAGCTTAGATCGCGTTGGGGGGTACTACGAGCAGTACTTC. It translates to CASSLDRVGGYYEQYF.

CDR3 nucleotides: TGTGCCAGCTCACCACTAGCGGGAGTCTACGAGCAGTACTTC. Translating gives CASSPLAGVYEQYF. This rearrangement joins TRBV18 to TRBJ2-7, with 9 bases matching TRBD2. CDR3 length equals 14 residues. The trim removed 1 base at V and 3 bases at J, leaving 1 base unmatched. Germline CDR1 is KGHSH and CDR2 is LQKENI.

The chain carries TRBV9 and TRBJ2-3; 9 bases match TRBD2. Germline V lookup: CDR1 SGDLS, CDR2 YYNGEE. V shed 6 bases, J shed 7 bases, and the junction held 9 bases outside the gene matches. This CDR3 contains 14 residues. The CDR3 loop reads CASTRGTSFNTQYF. CDR3 coding DNA: TGTGCCAGCACTCGCGGGACTAGCTTTAATACGCAGTATTTT.

To note about this clone: The same CDR3 arises from other DNA sequences in this sample as well. The chain links TRBV5-1 to TRBJ2-3; 7 bases agree with TRBD2. The trim removed 4 bases at V and 0 bases at J, leaving 5 bases unmatched. CDR1 and CDR2 (germline): SGHRS, YFSETQ. This CDR3 has 15 amino acids. For the CDR3, the DNA is TGCGCCAGCAGCGCATCGGGGGGAAGCACAGATACGCAGTATTTT. Its protein is CASSASGGSTDTQYF.

The chain employs TRBV27 and TRBJ1-1; D might be TRBD1 (5 bases). Germline CDR1 and CDR2: MNHEY and SMNVEV (reference sequence). The CDR3 runs to 15 residues. The V gene lost 3 bases and the J gene lost 3 bases, with 14 bases spanning the gap. The CDR3 protein is CASSLASGMYTEAFF. In DNA form, the CDR3 reads TGTGCCAGCAGTTTGGCATCAGGGATGTACACTGAAGCTTTCTTT.

This clone has just a few counts. Within the sample, other DNA sequences also encode this same CDR3. CDR3 bases: TGTGCCTGGAGCCAGGGTTATCAGCCCCAGCATTTT. The encoded protein is CAWSQGYQPQHF. This rearrangement joins TRBV30 to TRBJ1-5; D possibly corresponds to TRBD1 (5 bases). CDR3 length equals 12 residues. Per the germline V gene, CDR1 is GTSNPN and CDR2 is SVGIG (reference sequence). V gave up 3 bases and J gave up 5 bases, with 8 bases separating them.

V is TRBV9 and J is TRBJ1-2, with a possible D match to TRBD1 (6 bases). The CDR3 sequence is 14 residues long. The V end lost 2 bases, the J end lost 1 base, and 9 bases lay between the germline ends. CDR1 and CDR2 (germline): SGDLS, YYNGEE. CDR3 region: CASSVRGGNYGYTF. DNA of the CDR3: TGTGCCAGCAGCGTCAGGGGTGGTAACTATGGCTACACCTTC.

The chain combines TRBV2 with TRBJ2-7; D is possibly TRBD2 (5 bases). CDR1 is SNHLY and CDR2 is FYNNEI in the germline V gene. V was shortened by 7 bases and J by 1 base, with 14 bases between the two germline ends. This CDR3 is built from 14 residues. CDR3 in amino acids: CASISRGSSYEQYF. The CDR3 coding sequence is TGTGCCAGCATCTCTAGAGGGAGTTCCTACGAGCAGTACTTC.